Here is one T cell receptor (beta chain) with its context. Its antigen is not identified. The data are from a study of shared clonotypes between healthy human individuals. Per germline, CDR1 SNHLY and CDR2 FYNNEI. Trimming shortened V by 5 bases and J by 5 bases, and 18 bases separated the two germline ends. This CDR3 is built from 15 residues. The protocol was immunoSEQ multiplex PCR, while the TCRdb copy is restricted to in-frame clones and leaves out a portion. The data show millions of clones, with around nine tenths seen just once and more than 0.12% held by the top ten. Points from the study as a whole: Few donors limited the genetic and exposure-history diversity represented.

Donors were healthy HIV-negative adults without recent acute infections or vaccinations. Those who donated, Caucasian adults without exception, all lived in Nashville, Tennessee. The source of this sequence is a man in his late teens or twenties in good health. The rearrangement uses TRBV2 and TRBJ2-5, with D perhaps matching TRBD2 (5 bases). What was sequenced was naive CD4+ T cells sorted from blood. As to subset: CD45RA+ positively selected. For the CDR3, the DNA is TGTGCCAGCAGTCCCGGGCCCAGGCGAGGGGAGACCCAGTACTTC. Encoded protein: CASSPGPRRGETQYF.